The clone carrying this TCR beta chain was recorded at least ten times. These data are taken from a study of HIV-infected patients and healthy controls. Germline assignment: CDR1 DFQATT and CDR2 SNEGSKA (reference sequence). CDR3 length: 13 residues. Trimming left V 0 bases short and J 8 bases short, with 13 bases between. TCRdb fed the 5' RACE reads into MiXCR, producing one record per CDR3 protein. The sample includes 50,000 to 80,000 distinct CDR3 sequences, about 19% seen only once; the top ten take 1.1% to 1.5%. The source material was CD4+ T cells from blood. J is TRBJ1-2 and V is TRBV20-1; D unclear. The TCR was taken from a human donor in good health. The CDR3 loop is CSAREESTGGYTF. The CDR3 nucleotides read TGCAGTGCTAGAGAAGAGTCCACGGGGGGCTACACCTTC.